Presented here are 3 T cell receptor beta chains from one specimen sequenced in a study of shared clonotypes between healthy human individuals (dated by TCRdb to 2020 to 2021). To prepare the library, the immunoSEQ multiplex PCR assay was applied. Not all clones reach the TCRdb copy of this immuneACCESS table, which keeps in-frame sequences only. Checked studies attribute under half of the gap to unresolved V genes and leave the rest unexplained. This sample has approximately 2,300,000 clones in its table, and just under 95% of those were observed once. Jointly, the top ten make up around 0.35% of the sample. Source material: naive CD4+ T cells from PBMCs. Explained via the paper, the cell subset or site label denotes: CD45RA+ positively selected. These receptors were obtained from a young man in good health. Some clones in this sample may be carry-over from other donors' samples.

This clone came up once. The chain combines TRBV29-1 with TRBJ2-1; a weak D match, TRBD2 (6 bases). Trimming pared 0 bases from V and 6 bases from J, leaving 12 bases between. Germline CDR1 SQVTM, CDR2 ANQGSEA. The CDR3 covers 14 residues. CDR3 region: CSVEDWGVSNEQFF. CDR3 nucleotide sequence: TGCAGCGTTGAAGATTGGGGGGTATCCAATGAGCAGTTCTTC.

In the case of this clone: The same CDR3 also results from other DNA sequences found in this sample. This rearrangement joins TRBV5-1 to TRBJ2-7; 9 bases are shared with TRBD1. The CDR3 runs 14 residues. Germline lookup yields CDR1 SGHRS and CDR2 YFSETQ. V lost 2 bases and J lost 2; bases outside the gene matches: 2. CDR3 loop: CASSFGTGPYEQYF. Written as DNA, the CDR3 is TGCGCCAGCAGCTTTGGGACAGGGCCCTACGAGCAGTACTTC. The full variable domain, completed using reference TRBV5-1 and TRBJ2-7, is KAGVTQTPRYLIKTRGQQVTLSCSPISGHRSVSWYQQTPGQGLQFLFEYFSETQRNKGNFPGRFSGRQFSNSRSEMNVSTLELGDSALYLCASSFGTGPYEQYFGPGTRLTVT.

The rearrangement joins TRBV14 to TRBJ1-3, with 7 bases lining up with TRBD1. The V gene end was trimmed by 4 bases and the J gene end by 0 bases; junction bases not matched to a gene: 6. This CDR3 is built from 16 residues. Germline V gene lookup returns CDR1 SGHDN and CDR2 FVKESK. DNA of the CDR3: TGTGCCAGCAGCCGGCTGGGACAGCTCTCTGGAAACACCATATATTTT. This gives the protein CASSRLGQLSGNTIYF.